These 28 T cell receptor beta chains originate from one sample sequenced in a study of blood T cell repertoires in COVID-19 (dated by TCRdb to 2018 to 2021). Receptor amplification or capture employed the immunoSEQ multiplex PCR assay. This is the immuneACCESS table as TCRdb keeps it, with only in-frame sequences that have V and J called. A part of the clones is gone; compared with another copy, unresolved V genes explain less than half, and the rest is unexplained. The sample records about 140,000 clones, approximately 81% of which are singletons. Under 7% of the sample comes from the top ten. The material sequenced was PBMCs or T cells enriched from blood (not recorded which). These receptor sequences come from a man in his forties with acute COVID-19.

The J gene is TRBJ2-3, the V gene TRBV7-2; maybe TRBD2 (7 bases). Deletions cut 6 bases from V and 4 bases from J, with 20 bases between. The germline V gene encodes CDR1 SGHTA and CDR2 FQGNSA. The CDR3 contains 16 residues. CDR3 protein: CASSWQGGGRADTQYF. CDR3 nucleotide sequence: TGTGCCAGCAGTTGGCAAGGCGGGGGCCGCGCAGATACGCAGTATTTT.

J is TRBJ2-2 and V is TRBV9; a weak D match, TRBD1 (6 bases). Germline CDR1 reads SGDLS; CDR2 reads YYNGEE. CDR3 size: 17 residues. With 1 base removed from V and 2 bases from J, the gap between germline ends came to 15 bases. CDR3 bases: TGTGCCAGCAGCGTACCGAAAGAAGGGGGTAACACCGGGGAGCTGTTTTTT. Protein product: CASSVPKEGGNTGELFF.

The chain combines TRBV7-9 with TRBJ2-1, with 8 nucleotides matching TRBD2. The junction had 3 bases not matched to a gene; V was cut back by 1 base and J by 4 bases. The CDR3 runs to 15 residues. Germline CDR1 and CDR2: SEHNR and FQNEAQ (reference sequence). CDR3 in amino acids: CASSLVSGKYNEQFF. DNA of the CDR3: TGTGCCAGCAGCTTAGTTAGCGGGAAATACAATGAGCAGTTCTTC.

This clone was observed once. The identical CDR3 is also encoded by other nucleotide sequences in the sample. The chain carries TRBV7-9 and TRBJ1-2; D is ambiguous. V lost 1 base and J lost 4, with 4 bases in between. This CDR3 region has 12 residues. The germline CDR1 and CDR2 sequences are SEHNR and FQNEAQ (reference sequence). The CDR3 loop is CASSLDTYGYTF. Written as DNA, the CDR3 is TGTGCCAGCAGCTTAGACACCTATGGCTACACCTTC.

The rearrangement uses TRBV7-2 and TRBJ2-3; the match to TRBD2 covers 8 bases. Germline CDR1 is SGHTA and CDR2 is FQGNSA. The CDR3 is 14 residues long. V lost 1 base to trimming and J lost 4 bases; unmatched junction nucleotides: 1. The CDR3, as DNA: TGTGCCAGCAGCTTAGTGCGGGGGGCAGATACGCAGTATTTT. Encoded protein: CASSLVRGADTQYF.

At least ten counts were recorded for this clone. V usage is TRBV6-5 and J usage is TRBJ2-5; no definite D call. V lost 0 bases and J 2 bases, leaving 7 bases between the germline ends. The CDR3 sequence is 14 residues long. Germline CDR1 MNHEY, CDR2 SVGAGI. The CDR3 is CASSYSSVQETQYF. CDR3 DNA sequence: TGTGCCAGCAGTTACTCGAGTGTACAAGAGACCCAGTACTTC.

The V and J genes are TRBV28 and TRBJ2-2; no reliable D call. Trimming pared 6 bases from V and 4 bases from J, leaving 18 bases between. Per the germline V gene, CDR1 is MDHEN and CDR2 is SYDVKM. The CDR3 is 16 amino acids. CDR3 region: CASSRHFGSGTGELFF. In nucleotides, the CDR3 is TGTGCCAGCAGCCGACATTTTGGCTCTGGCACCGGGGAGCTGTTTTTT.

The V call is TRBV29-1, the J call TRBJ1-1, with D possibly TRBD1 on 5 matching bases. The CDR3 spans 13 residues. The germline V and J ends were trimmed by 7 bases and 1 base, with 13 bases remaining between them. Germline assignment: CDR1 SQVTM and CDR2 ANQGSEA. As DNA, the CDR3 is TGCAGCGCCTTACGGGGGGGGAACACTGAAGCTTTCTTT. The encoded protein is CSALRGGNTEAFF.

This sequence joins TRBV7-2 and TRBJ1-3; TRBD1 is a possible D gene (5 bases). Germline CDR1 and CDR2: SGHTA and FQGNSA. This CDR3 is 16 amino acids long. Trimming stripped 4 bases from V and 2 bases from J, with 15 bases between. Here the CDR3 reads CASSSLVSGAGNTIYF. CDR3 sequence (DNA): TGTGCCAGCAGCTCCCTCGTGTCGGGGGCTGGAAACACCATATATTTT.

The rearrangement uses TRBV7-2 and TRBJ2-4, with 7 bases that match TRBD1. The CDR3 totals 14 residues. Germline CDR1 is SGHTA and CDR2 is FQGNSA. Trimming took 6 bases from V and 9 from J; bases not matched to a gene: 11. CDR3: CASSFQTGKGIQYF. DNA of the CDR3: TGTGCCAGCAGTTTTCAGACAGGGAAGGGCATTCAGTACTTC.

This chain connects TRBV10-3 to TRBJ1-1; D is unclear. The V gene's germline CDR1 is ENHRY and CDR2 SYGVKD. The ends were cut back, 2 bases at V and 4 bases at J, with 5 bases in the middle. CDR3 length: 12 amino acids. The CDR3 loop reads CAISELGTEAFF. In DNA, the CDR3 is TGTGCCATCAGTGAGCTCGGCACTGAAGCTTTCTTT.

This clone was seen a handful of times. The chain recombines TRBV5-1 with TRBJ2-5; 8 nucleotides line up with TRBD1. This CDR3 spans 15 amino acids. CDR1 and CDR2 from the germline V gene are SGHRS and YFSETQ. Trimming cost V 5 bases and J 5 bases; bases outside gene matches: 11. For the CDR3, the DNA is TGCGCCAGCAGTTCCGGACAGGGTCGACGGGAGACCCAGTACTTC. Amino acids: CASSSGQGRRETQYF. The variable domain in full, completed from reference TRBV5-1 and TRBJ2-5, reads KAGVTQTPRYLIKTRGQQVTLSCSPISGHRSVSWYQQTPGQGLQFLFEYFSETQRNKGNFPGRFSGRQFSNSRSEMNVSTLELGDSALYLCASSSGQGRRETQYFGPGTRLLVL.

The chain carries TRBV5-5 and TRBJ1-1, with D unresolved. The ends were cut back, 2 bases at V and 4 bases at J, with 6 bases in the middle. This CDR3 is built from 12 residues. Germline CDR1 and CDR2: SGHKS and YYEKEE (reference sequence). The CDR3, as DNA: TGTGCCAGCAGCTTTCAGGTCACTGAAGCTTTCTTT. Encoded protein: CASSFQVTEAFF.

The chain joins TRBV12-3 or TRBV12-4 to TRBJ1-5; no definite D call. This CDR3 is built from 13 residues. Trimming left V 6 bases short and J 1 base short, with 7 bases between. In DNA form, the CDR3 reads TGTGCCAGCAGGGCTGAAAGCAATCAGCCCCAGCATTTT. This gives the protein CASRAESNQPQHF.

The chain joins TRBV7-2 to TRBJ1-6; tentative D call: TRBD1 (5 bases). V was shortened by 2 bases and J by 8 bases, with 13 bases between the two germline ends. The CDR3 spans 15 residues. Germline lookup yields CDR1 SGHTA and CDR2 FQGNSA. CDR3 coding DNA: TGTGCCAGCAGCTTAAATCCCGGACAAGATTCACCCCTCCACTTT. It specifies CASSLNPGQDSPLHF.

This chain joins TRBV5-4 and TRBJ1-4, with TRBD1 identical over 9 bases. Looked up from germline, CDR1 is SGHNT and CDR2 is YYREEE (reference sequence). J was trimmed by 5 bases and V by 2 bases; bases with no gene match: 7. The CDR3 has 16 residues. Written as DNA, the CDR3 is TGTGCCAGCAGCTTTCAGTTGGGACAGGGAAATGAAAAACTGTTTTTT. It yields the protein CASSFQLGQGNEKLFF.

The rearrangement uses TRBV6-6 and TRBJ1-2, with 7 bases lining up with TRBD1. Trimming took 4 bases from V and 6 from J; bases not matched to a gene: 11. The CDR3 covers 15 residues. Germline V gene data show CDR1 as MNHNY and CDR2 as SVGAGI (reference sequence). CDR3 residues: CASSFIAGGLDGYTF. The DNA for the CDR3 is TGTGCCAGCAGTTTCATAGCAGGGGGGTTGGATGGCTACACCTTC.

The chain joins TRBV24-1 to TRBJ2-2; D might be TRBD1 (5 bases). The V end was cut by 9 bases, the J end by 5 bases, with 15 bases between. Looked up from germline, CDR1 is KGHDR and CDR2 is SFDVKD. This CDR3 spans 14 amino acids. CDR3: CATQSPRETGELFF. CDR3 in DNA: TGTGCCACCCAGTCCCCCAGGGAAACCGGGGAGCTGTTTTTT.

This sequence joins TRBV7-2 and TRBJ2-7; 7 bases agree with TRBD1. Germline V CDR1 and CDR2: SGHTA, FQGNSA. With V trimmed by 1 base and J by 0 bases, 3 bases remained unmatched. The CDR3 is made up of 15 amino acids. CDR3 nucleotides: TGTGCCAGCAGCTTAGTGGGACAGAGCTCCTACGAGCAGTACTTC. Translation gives CASSLVGQSSYEQYF.

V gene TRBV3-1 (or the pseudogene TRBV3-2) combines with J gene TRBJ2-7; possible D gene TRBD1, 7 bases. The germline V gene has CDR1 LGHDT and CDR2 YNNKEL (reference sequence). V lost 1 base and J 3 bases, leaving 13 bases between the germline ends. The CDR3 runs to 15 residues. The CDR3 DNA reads TGTGCCAGCAGCCAAGGGGCAGGGGGGCTCTACGAGCAGTACTTC. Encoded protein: CASSQGAGGLYEQYF.

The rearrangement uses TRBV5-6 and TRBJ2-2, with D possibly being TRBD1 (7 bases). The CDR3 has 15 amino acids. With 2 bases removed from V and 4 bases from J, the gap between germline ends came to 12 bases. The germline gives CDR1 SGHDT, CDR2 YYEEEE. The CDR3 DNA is TGTGCCAGCAGCTTCAGGGGGGCGGGCACCGGGGAGCTGTTTTTT. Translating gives CASSFRGAGTGELFF.

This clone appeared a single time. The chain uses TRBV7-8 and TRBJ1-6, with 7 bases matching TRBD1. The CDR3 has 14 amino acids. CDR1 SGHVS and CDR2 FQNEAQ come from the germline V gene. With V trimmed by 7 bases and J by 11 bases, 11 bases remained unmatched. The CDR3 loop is CASTSQGREPPLHF. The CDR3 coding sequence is TGTGCCAGCACTTCACAGGGGCGCGAACCACCCCTCCACTTT.

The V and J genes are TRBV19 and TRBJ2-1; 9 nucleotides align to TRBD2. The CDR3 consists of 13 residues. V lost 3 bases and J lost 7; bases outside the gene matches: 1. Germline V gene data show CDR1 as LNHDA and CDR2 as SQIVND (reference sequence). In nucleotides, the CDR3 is TGTGCCAGTAGTATCCTAGCGGGAAATGAGCAGTTCTTC. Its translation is CASSILAGNEQFF.

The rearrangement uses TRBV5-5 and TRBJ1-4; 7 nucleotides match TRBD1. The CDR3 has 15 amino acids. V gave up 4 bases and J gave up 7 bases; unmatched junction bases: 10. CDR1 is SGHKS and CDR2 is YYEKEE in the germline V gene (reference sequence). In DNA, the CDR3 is TGTGCCAGCAGCCCCGGACAGGCGGCAGGTGAAAAACTGTTTTTT. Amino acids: CASSPGQAAGEKLFF.

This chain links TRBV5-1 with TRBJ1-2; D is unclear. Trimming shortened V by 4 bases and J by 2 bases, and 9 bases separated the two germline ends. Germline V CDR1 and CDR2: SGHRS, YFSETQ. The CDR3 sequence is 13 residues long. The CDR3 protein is CASSPLGNYGYTF. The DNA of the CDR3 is TGCGCCAGCAGCCCTCTAGGAAACTATGGCTACACCTTC. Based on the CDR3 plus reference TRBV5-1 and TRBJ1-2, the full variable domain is KAGVTQTPRYLIKTRGQQVTLSCSPISGHRSVSWYQQTPGQGLQFLFEYFSETQRNKGNFPGRFSGRQFSNSRSEMNVSTLELGDSALYLCASSPLGNYGYTFGSGTRLTVV.

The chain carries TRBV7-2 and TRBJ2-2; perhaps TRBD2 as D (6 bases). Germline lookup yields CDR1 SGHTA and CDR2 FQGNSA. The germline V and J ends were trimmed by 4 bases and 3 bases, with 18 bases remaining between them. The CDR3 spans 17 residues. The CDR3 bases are TGTGCCAGCAGCTCCGGTCGGGTGTGGGGGGACACCGGGGAGCTGTTTTTT. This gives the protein CASSSGRVWGDTGELFF. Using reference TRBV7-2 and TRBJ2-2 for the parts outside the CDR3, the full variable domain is GAGVSQSPSNKVTEKGKDVELRCDPISGHTALYWYRQSLGQGLEFLIYFQGNSAPDKSGLPSDRFSAERTGGSVSTLTIQRTQQEDSAVYLCASSSGRVWGDTGELFFGEGSRLTVL.

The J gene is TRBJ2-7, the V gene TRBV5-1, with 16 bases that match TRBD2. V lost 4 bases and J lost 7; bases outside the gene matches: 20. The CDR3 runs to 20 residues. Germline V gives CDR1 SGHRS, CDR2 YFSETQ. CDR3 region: CASSPTGTSGRAGGLGEQYF. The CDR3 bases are TGCGCCAGCAGCCCGACCGGGACTAGCGGGAGGGCCGGTGGACTAGGGGAGCAGTACTTC.

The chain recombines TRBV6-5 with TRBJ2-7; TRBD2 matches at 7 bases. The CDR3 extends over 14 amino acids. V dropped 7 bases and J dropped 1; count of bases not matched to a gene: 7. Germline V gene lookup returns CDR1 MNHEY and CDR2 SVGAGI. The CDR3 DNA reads TGTGCCAGCAAAGGTTCTAGCGGTTCCTACGAGCAGTACTTC. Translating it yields CASKGSSGSYEQYF.